Listed below are T cell receptor beta chains from one sample, sequenced in a study of cytomegalovirus exposure and HLA in healthy donors. Generated by immunoSEQ multiplex PCR, the TCRdb table keeps only in-frame clones and is missing some. The sample includes about 190,000 clones, roughly 84% of them seen just once. The specimen was PBMCs. The receptor source for this set is a man younger than 35 in good health and CMV-seropositive. Both conserved end residues are part of each CDR3. Fields, in order: clone size, V gene, D gene, J gene, CDR3 protein, CDR3 DNA. A D gene is named only where the DNA matches it firmly. For some rows the clone size is stated as once, few or many, or as a class when expanded; others skip it.

once,TRBV6-5,TRBD1,TRBJ1-5,CASSSQGASNQPQHF,TGTGCCAGCAGTTCACAGGGGGCAAGCAATCAGCCCCAGCATTTT
once,TRBV5-1,TRBD2,TRBJ2-7,CASSQTSGSYEQYF,TGCGCCAGCAGCCAGACTAGCGGGAGCTACGAGCAGTACTTC
-,TRBV9,-,TRBJ1-2,CASSATGRGYTF,TGTGCCAGCAGCGCGACAGGCAGGGGCTACACCTTC
-,TRBV9,TRBD2,TRBJ2-2,CASSPLAGAGGELFF,TGTGCCAGCAGCCCACTAGCGGGAGCGGGCGGGGAGCTGTTTTTT
-,TRBV7-9,TRBD1,TRBJ2-3,CASSLGQGAGDTQYF,TGTGCCAGCAGCTTAGGACAGGGGGCCGGAGATACGCAGTATTTT
-,TRBV6-6,-,TRBJ1-1,CATIEQGWTEAFF,TGTGCCACCATAGAACAGGGATGGACTGAAGCTTTCTTT
few,TRBV19,-,TRBJ1-2,CASSRDSNYGYTF,TGTGCCAGTAGCCGGGACTCAAACTATGGCTACACCTTC
-,TRBV19,TRBD1,TRBJ2-7,CASRGQGRGEQYF,TGTGCCAGTAGGGGACAGGGTAGGGGCGAGCAGTACTTC
-,TRBV2,TRBD1,TRBJ2-5,CASSLDRVRGAETQYF,TGTGCCAGCAGCCTCGACAGGGTCCGAGGGGCGGAGACCCAGTACTTC
few,TRBV13,-,TRBJ2-7,CASSPQYEQYF,TGTGCCAGCAGCCCTCAGTACGAGCAGTACTTC
-,TRBV10-3,-,TRBJ2-3,CAISESNGGSTDTQYF,TGTGCCATCAGTGAGTCCAACGGGGGATCCACAGATACGCAGTATTTT
-,TRBV14,TRBD1,TRBJ2-7,CASSQLQTGSYEQYF,TGTGCCAGCAGCCAACTACAGACAGGGTCCTACGAGCAGTACTTC
-,TRBV7-2,-,TRBJ2-2,CASSPGRGALNRAGELFF,TGTGCCAGCAGCCCCGGTCGGGGGGCTCTGAATCGGGCGGGGGAGCTGTTTTTT
-,TRBV5-1,-,TRBJ2-7,CASSFPGGTDEQYF,TGCGCCAGCAGCTTCCCGGGGGGCACGGACGAGCAGTACTTC
-,TRBV28,-,TRBJ1-1,CASILGGPGGTEAFF,TGTGCCAGCATTCTAGGAGGACCCGGCGGCACTGAAGCTTTCTTT
once,TRBV20-1,-,TRBJ2-7,CSASGEQYF,TGCAGTGCATCCGGTGAGCAGTACTTC
-,TRBV28,-,TRBJ2-6,CASTSGSGANVLTF,TGTGCCAGCACCTCGGGCTCTGGGGCCAACGTCCTGACTTTC
few,TRBV28,-,TRBJ1-2,CASYGDGYTF,TGTGCCAGCTACGGGGATGGCTACACCTTC
-,TRBV28,TRBD2,TRBJ2-7,CASSLSVAGGPGEQYF,TGTGCCAGCAGTTTATCGGTAGCGGGAGGGCCGGGCGAGCAGTACTTC
few,TRBV2,TRBD2,TRBJ2-2,CASRGGLAGAGELFF,TGTGCCAGCAGGGGAGGACTAGCGGGAGCCGGGGAGCTGTTTTTT
-,TRBV5-1,-,TRBJ2-7,CASSWGTGQYTYEQYF,TGCGCCAGCAGCTGGGGAACAGGGCAATACACCTACGAGCAGTACTTC
once,TRBV5-4,-,TRBJ2-7,CASSPGRNEQYF,TGTGCCAGCAGCCCCGGGAGAAACGAGCAGTACTTC
-,TRBV28,-,TRBJ2-1,CASSRVAVNNEQFF,TGTGCCAGCAGCCGTGTAGCGGTCAACAATGAGCAGTTCTTC
-,TRBV4-3,TRBD2,TRBJ2-5,CASSQETGGPETQYF,TGCGCCAGCAGCCAAGAAACGGGAGGGCCGGAGACCCAGTACTTC
-,TRBV9,TRBD2,TRBJ2-1,CASSVAPLGAGERNEQFF,TGTGCCAGCAGCGTAGCCCCACTTGGGGCGGGAGAGAGGAATGAGCAGTTCTTC
once,TRBV28,-,TRBJ1-1,CASSSKPGEPEAFF,TGTGCCAGCAGTTCTAAGCCGGGGGAACCTGAAGCTTTCTTT
-,TRBV9,TRBD2,TRBJ2-5,CASSVVSSGRETQYF,TGTGCCAGCAGCGTAGTGTCTAGCGGGCGGGAGACCCAGTACTTC
-,TRBV30,-,TRBJ2-7,CAWSVGGKGYEQYF,TGTGCCTGGAGTGTAGGAGGGAAAGGCTACGAGCAGTACTTC
-,TRBV6-1,TRBD2,TRBJ2-5,CASSDPLAGGPQTQYF,TGTGCCAGCAGTGACCCCCTAGCGGGAGGGCCGCAGACCCAGTACTTC